This TCR beta chain emerged from a study of blood T cell repertoires in COVID-19. In the case of this clone: Germline and junction disagree at one end, which may indicate a read error.

Authors' methods: Cell counts per sample came from amplifying reference gene primers. Method: immunoSEQ multiplex PCR; TCRdb's copy keeps in-frame clones and lacks some. V and J calls and clone size are copied from that table; D and trimming were computed from the DNA. The table has about 50,000 clones, 86% seen once. Germline CDR1 is GTSNPN and CDR2 is SVGIG (reference sequence). The CDR3 contains 12 residues. The source of this sequence is a man aged 40-55 years with active COVID-19. The chain links TRBV30 to TRBJ2-1; TRBD2 might be the D (5 bases). Sequences were obtained from peripheral blood. CDR3 in DNA: TGTGCCTCTCGACCAGACTACTATGAGCAGTTCTTC. Its protein is CASRPDYYEQFF.